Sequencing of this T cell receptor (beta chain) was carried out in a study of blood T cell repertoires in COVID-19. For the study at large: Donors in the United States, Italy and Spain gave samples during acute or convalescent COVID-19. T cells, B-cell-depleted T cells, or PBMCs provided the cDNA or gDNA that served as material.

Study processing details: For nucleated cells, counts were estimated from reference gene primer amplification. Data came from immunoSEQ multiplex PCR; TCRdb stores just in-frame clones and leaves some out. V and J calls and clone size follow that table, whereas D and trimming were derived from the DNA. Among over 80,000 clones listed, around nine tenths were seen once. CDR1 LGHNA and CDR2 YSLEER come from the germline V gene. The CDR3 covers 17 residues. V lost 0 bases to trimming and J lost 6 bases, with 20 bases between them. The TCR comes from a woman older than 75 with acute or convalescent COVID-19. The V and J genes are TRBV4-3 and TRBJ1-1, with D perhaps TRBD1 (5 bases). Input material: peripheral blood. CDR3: CASSQDPGSHWVAEAFF. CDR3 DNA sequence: TGCGCCAGCAGCCAAGATCCAGGGTCCCACTGGGTCGCTGAAGCTTTCTTT.